This T cell receptor (beta chain) was sequenced during a study of vaccination effects on CD4 cells after COVID-19. Study details: Antigen-specific CD4+ T cell clonotypes were called by their expansion after viral peptide-pool culture in ViraFEST.

Culture proceeded for approximately nine days, and CD4+ T cells were then isolated. It was two doses of either the BNT162b2 or mRNA-1273 vaccine that participants received. The table came from immunoSEQ multiplex PCR; TCRdb's copy has only in-frame clones and leaves some out. Of tens of thousands of clones in the sample, over 75% were seen once. CDR1 and CDR2 from the germline V gene are SGHKS and YYEKEE (reference sequence). Trimming took off 4 bases at V and 5 bases at J, with 12 bases between the two ends. There are 13 residues in the CDR3. On this clone: Antigen: not known.

This sequence was found in a human donor who received a COVID-19 vaccine. The chain links TRBV5-5 to TRBJ1-1, with D perhaps TRBD1 (5 bases). The specimen comprised CD4+ T cells from PBMCs cultured without peptide, sampled after COVID-19 vaccination. In DNA form, the CDR3 reads TGTGCCAGCAGCGGATGGACATCTACTGAAGCTTTCTTT. Its protein is CASSGWTSTEAFF.